The present entry profiles one T cell receptor (beta chain) with its context. Its antigen is not known. V was clipped by 0 bases and J by 4 bases, with 9 bases between them. This CDR3 spans 15 amino acids. Germline V gene lookup returns CDR1 LGHNA and CDR2 YSLEER. This entry comes from a study of T cell responses to AZD1222 COVID-19 vaccine. Study-level findings and limits: Repertoire sampling happened only post peak T cell response.

The protocol was immunoSEQ multiplex PCR, while the TCRdb copy is restricted to in-frame clones and leaves out a portion. The profile shows more than 95,000 clones, about 88% of them singletons. The sample in question was peripheral blood, obtained on day 0 of AZD1222 vaccination. This receptor was identified in an adult in good health. The chain uses TRBV4-3 and TRBJ2-2; D not resolved. The DNA of the CDR3 is TGCGCCAGCAGCCAAGATAGAGTAGGCACCGGGGAGCTGTTTTTT. This translates into CASSQDRVGTGELFF.